This entry lists 7 T cell receptor beta chains sequenced from one sample in a study of T cell responses to AZD1222 COVID-19 vaccine. This table comes from immunoSEQ multiplex PCR, and its TCRdb copy is limited to in-frame clones, with some not included. The sample contains roughly 100,000 clones, about nine tenths of which appear only once. This material consisted of peripheral blood, taken on day 0 of AZD1222 vaccination. The receptors stem from an adult in good health.

The gene calls are TRBV11-3 and TRBJ2-5, with TRBD2 matching over 13 bases. Germline CDR1 reads SGHNT; CDR2 reads YENEEA. V shed 5 bases and J 0 bases; nucleotides not matched to a gene: 6. CDR3 length equals 17 residues. The CDR3 loop reads CASSAGLAGEDQETQYF. The CDR3 DNA sequence: TGTGCCAGCAGCGCAGGACTAGCGGGGGAAGACCAAGAGACCCAGTACTTC.

This chain connects TRBV4-2 to TRBJ1-2; tentatively, D is TRBD1 (5 bases). V was pared by 3 bases and J by 2 bases, with 13 bases between. The germline CDR1 and CDR2 sequences are LGHNA and YNFKEQ. This CDR3 is built from 15 residues. CDR3 region: CASSQTGTSNYGYTF. The DNA of the CDR3 is TGTGCCAGCAGCCAGACCGGGACTTCAAACTATGGCTACACCTTC.

The chain uses TRBV7-7 and TRBJ2-2; 7 nucleotides match TRBD2. This CDR3 is 18 amino acids long. Germline CDR1 reads SSHAT; CDR2 reads FNYEAQ (reference sequence). The V gene end was trimmed by 1 base and the J gene end by 0 bases; junction bases not matched to a gene: 8. The CDR3 coding sequence is TGTGCCAGCAGCTTAGGGACTAGTGGGGGAGCGAACACCGGGGAGCTGTTTTTT. Translating gives CASSLGTSGGANTGELFF.

A note on this clone: The conserved phenylalanine or tryptophan is not found at the CDR3 terminus, so this likely reflects a read error. The chain has TRBV24-1 and TRBJ1-6; possibly TRBD1 for D (6 bases). Germline V gene lookup returns CDR1 KGHDR and CDR2 SFDVKD. There are 20 residues in the CDR3. With 7 bases removed from V and 10 bases from J, the gap between germline ends came to 34 bases. The chain's CDR3 is CATRRLPARLGGWWVSPLHL. The CDR3 DNA is TGTGCCACCAGGAGACTACCGGCCCGCCTGGGGGGCTGGTGGGTATCACCCCTCCACCTT.

The CDR3 nucleotides are TGCAGCGTGAGGGTTTCCTACGAGCAGTACTTC. It is translated as CSVRVSYEQYF. The chain joins TRBV29-1 to TRBJ2-7; a possible D gene is TRBD2 (5 bases). There are 11 residues in the CDR3. Germline CDR1 and CDR2: SQVTM and ANQGSEA. Trimming shortened V by 6 bases and J by 1 base, and 7 bases separated the two germline ends.

The rearrangement links TRBV5-4 to TRBJ2-1; no reliable D call. Germline V gene sequence: CDR1 SGHNT, CDR2 YYREEE (reference sequence). The CDR3 runs to 15 residues. V was shortened by 2 bases and J by 0 bases, with 9 bases between the two germline ends. The CDR3 DNA is TGTGCCAGCAGCTTATCGGCGAGCTCCTACAATGAGCAGTTCTTC. Its translation: CASSLSASSYNEQFF. Looking up the rest from reference TRBV5-4 and TRBJ2-1 gives the full variable domain: ETGVTQSPTHLIKTRGQQVTLRCSSQSGHNTVSWYQQALGQGPQFIFQYYREEENGRGNFPPRFSGLQFPNYSSELNVNALELDDSALYLCASSLSASSYNEQFFGPGTRLTVL.

The chain combines TRBV11-2 with TRBJ1-2; TRBD1 matches at 8 bases. The V gene end was trimmed by 0 bases and the J gene end by 8 bases; junction bases not matched to a gene: 8. The CDR3 loop spans 15 amino acids. Germline assignment: CDR1 SGHAT and CDR2 FQNNGV. In DNA form, the CDR3 reads TGTGCCAGCAGCTTAGATCACCAGGGGGCGGAGGGCTACACCTTC. Its protein is CASSLDHQGAEGYTF.